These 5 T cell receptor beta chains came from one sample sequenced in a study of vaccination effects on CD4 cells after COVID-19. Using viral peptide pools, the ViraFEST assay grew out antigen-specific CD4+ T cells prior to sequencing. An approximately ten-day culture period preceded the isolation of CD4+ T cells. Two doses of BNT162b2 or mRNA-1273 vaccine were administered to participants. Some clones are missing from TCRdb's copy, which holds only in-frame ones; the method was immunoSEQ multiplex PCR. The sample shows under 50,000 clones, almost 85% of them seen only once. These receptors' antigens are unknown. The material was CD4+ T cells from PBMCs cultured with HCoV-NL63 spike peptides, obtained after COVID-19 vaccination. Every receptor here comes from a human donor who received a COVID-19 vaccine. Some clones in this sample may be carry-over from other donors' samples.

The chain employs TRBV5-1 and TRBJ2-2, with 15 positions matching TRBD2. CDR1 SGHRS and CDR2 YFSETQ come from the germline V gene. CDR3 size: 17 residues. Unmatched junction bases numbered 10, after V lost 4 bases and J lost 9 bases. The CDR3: CASSGGLAGGAPRELFF. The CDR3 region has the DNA TGCGCCAGCAGCGGGGGACTAGCGGGAGGAGCACCGAGGGAGCTGTTTTTT.

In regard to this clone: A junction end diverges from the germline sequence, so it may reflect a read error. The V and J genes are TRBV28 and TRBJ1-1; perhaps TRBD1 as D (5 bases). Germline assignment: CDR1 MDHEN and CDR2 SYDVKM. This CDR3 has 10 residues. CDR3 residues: CASSRGHQIF. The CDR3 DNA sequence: TGTGCCAGCTCACGTGGACACCAGATTTTT.

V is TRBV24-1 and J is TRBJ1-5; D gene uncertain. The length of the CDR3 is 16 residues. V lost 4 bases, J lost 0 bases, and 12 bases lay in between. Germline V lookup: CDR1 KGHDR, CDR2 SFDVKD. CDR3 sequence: CATSDSQGYSNQPQHF. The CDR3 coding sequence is TGTGCCACCAGTGACAGTCAAGGATATAGCAATCAGCCCCAGCATTTT.

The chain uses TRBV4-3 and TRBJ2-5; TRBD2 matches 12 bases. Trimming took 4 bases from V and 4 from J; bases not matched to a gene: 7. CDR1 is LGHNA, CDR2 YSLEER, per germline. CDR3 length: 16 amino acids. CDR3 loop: CASSRILAGGGETQYF. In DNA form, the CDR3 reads TGCGCCAGCAGCCGAATTCTAGCGGGGGGGGGAGAGACCCAGTACTTC.

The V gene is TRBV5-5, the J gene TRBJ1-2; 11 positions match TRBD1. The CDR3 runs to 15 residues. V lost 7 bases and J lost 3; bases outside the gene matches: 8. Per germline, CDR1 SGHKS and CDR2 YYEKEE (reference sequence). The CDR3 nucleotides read TGTGCCAGCGGGACTGGGACAGGGGGTCACTATGGCTACACCTTC. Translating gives CASGTGTGGHYGYTF.